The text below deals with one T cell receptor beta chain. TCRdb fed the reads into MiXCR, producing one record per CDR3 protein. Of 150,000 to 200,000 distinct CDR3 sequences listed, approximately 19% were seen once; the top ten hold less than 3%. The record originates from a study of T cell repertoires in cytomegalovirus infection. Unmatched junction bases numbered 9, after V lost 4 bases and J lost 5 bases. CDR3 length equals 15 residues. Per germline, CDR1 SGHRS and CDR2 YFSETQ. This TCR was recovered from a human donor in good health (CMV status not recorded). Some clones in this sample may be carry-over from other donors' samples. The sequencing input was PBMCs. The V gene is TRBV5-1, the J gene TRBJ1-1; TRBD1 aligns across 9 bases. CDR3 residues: CASSPQGTGRTEAFF. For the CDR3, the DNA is TGCGCCAGCAGCCCGCAAGGGACAGGGAGGACTGAAGCTTTCTTT. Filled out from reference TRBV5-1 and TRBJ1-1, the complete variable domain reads KAGVTQTPRYLIKTRGQQVTLSCSPISGHRSVSWYQQTPGQGLQFLFEYFSETQRNKGNFPGRFSGRQFSNSRSEMNVSTLELGDSALYLCASSPQGTGRTEAFFGQGTRLTVV.